The clone carrying this T cell receptor beta chain was recorded many times. Antigen unknown. The data are from a study of CD8 T cells in ankylosing spondylitis. Findings and limits, study-wide: Eight highly homologous variants formed a TCR beta motif that appeared characteristic of ankylosing spondylitis blood. With a CD8+ phenotype, disease-linked clones were relatively rare in peripheral blood. Matched ankylosing spondylitis synovial fluid reportedly contained a significantly enriched population of disease-linked clones.

TCRdb reprocessed the 5' RACE reads via MiXCR and lists one record per CDR3 protein. The table lists about 170,000 distinct CDR3 sequences, 15% to 20% of them singletons. This CDR3 is 13 amino acids long. V lost 6 bases to trimming and J lost 13 bases; unmatched junction nucleotides: 9. CDR1 and CDR2 from the germline V gene are LGHDT and YNNKEL (reference sequence). The rearrangement links TRBV3-1 to TRBJ1-5; the match to TRBD1 covers 10 bases. Sequencing was done on a sample of blood, either unsorted or a sorted T cell fraction (not recorded which). This receptor was identified in a male donor with ankylosing spondylitis or in good health (not recorded which). CDR3: CASSTKGTGVQHF. The CDR3 bases are TGTGCCAGCAGTACTAAGGGGACAGGGGTTCAGCATTTT.